Following are 13 T cell receptor beta chains from one sample sequenced in a study of PD-1 blockade in classical Hodgkin lymphoma. Time point reported: cycle 4 day 1 (C4D1), after 6 weeks of nivolumab. The patients all showed relapse after autologous stem cell transplantation, while their brentuximab vedotin exposure varied. By magnetic negative selection, CD8+ T cells were isolated from the thawed PBMCs. Only in-frame clones appear in the TCRdb table, and some are missing; sequencing was by immunoSEQ multiplex PCR. The sample has about 7,800 clones; about 76% are singletons. The specimen comprised CD8+ T cells from blood, sampled before the fourth cycle of nivolumab. The receptors derive from a human donor with classical Hodgkin lymphoma.

The genes are TRBV11-1 and TRBJ2-5; the match to TRBD1 covers 7 bases. V trimming: 5 bases; J trimming: 11 bases; junction bases outside the gene matches: 14. The CDR3 spans 14 residues. Germline loops: CDR1 SGHAT, CDR2 FQDESV (reference sequence). The CDR3 DNA is TGTGCCAGCAGCCCGGACAGGTGGGGATGGGAGCAGTACTTC. This gives the protein CASSPDRWGWEQYF.

The chain couples TRBV18 to TRBJ1-5; 7 bases align to TRBD1. V dropped 3 bases and J dropped 1; count of bases not matched to a gene: 6. This CDR3 region has 16 residues. Germline lookup yields CDR1 KGHSH and CDR2 LQKENI. This chain's CDR3 is CASSPSYRGSNQPQHF. In nucleotides, the CDR3 is TGTGCCAGCTCACCTTCCTACAGGGGAAGCAATCAGCCCCAGCATTTT.

The V and J genes are TRBV27 and TRBJ1-6; no reliable D call. Germline CDR1 MNHEY, CDR2 SMNVEV (reference sequence). V lost 7 bases, J lost 0 bases, and 16 bases lay in between. This CDR3 has 17 residues. The chain's CDR3 is CASTHFPKSSYNSPLHF. The CDR3 DNA is TGTGCCAGCACCCATTTCCCCAAGAGCTCCTATAATTCACCCCTCCACTTT.

The chain recombines TRBV5-8 with TRBJ2-3; TRBD1 matches at 10 bases. CDR3 length: 15 amino acids. Germline trimming cut 4 bases from V and 6 bases from J; bases unmatched to any gene: 8. Germline V CDR1 and CDR2: SGHTS, YDEGEE. The CDR3 region is CASSPRQGAFDTQYF. As DNA, the CDR3 is TGTGCCAGCAGCCCGCGACAGGGGGCGTTTGATACGCAGTATTTT. The whole variable domain, remainder taken from reference TRBV5-8 and TRBJ2-3, is EAGVTQSPTHLIKTRGQQATLRCSPISGHTSVYWYQQALGLGLQFLLWYDEGEERNRGNFPPRFSGRQFPNYSSELNVNALELEDSALYLCASSPRQGAFDTQYFGPGTRLTVL.

This chain uses TRBV11-1 with TRBJ2-2; 9 nucleotides match TRBD1. The CDR3 is made up of 15 amino acids. Germline CDR1 SGHAT, CDR2 FQDESV (reference sequence). The V segment lost 5 bases and the J segment 5 bases; nucleotides outside the gene matches: 6. The CDR3 loop reads CASSPSGTGTGELFF. CDR3 nucleotides: TGTGCCAGCAGCCCAAGTGGGACAGGGACCGGGGAGCTGTTTTTT.

The chain uses TRBV9 and TRBJ2-5; 8 nucleotides agree with TRBD2. From germline, CDR1 is SGDLS and CDR2 YYNGEE. Germline trimming cut 0 bases from V and 7 bases from J; bases unmatched to any gene: 2. The CDR3 consists of 13 residues. The DNA for the CDR3 is TGTGCCAGCAGCGTAGCGGGAGGGGGGACCCAGTACTTC. Amino acid sequence: CASSVAGGGTQYF.

DNA for the CDR3: TGTGCCAGCAGCTCTTACAGGGACACCGGGGAGCTGTTTTTT. Translated: CASSSYRDTGELFF. V and J are TRBV7-9 and TRBJ2-2; D possibly corresponds to TRBD1 (6 bases). Looked up from germline, CDR1 is SEHNR and CDR2 is FQNEAQ (reference sequence). V lost 4 bases, J lost 3 bases, and 9 bases lay in between. CDR3 length: 14 residues.

The table lists this clone with a count of one. This chain uses TRBV10-3 with TRBJ2-2, with a possible D match to TRBD2 (5 bases). Trimming left V 10 bases short and J 0 bases short, with 12 bases between. CDR3 length equals 14 residues. Germline assignment: CDR1 ENHRY and CDR2 SYGVKD. The CDR3 is CASQTTANTGELFF. CDR3 sequence (DNA): TGTGCCAGCCAGACTACAGCGAACACCGGGGAGCTGTTTTTT.

This rearrangement joins TRBV6-5 to TRBJ1-3; D remains unclear. V lost 2 bases and J 5 bases, leaving 7 bases between the germline ends. CDR1 and CDR2 from the germline V gene are MNHEY and SVGAGI. This CDR3 comprises 13 residues. CDR3 sequence (DNA): TGTGCCAGCAGTTACGATCCACGAAACACCATATATTTT. Its translation: CASSYDPRNTIYF.

The rearrangement joins TRBV28 to TRBJ2-7; D not certain. The CDR3 contains 14 residues. The V and J ends lost 2 bases and 0 bases respectively, with 8 bases between them. Germline values: CDR1 MDHEN, CDR2 SYDVKM. The CDR3 sequence is CASSLKGSSYEQYF. CDR3 sequence (DNA): TGTGCCAGCAGTTTAAAGGGCAGCTCCTACGAGCAGTACTTC.

The rearrangement links TRBV27 to TRBJ2-1; 7 bases fit TRBD2. Germline CDR1 and CDR2: MNHEY and SMNVEV (reference sequence). J was trimmed by 3 bases and V by 3 bases; bases with no gene match: 14. The CDR3 loop spans 18 amino acids. DNA for the CDR3: TGTGCCAGCAGTTTCTCGGCGGGAGAGTTAAGCATCTACAATGAGCAGTTCTTC. Residues: CASSFSAGELSIYNEQFF.

The J gene is TRBJ1-1, the V gene TRBV5-1; maybe TRBD1 (5 bases). Germline CDR1 is SGHRS and CDR2 is YFSETQ. Trimming shortened V by 5 bases and J by 3 bases, and 20 bases separated the two germline ends. CDR3 length: 16 amino acids. The CDR3 loop reads CASSTWEAGPHTEAFF. The CDR3 nucleotides are TGCGCCAGCAGTACTTGGGAGGCAGGGCCACACACTGAAGCTTTCTTT.

A single count supports this clone. V gene TRBV19 combines with J gene TRBJ1-5, with 11 nucleotides matching TRBD1. The CDR3 consists of 14 residues. V lost 5 bases, J lost 9 bases, and 6 bases stayed unmatched. Per germline, CDR1 LNHDA and CDR2 SQIVND (reference sequence). This chain's CDR3 is CASSWDRGRLPQHF. The CDR3 DNA reads as TGTGCCAGTAGTTGGGACAGGGGGAGATTGCCCCAGCATTTT.